This is a list of T cell receptor beta chains from one sample in a study of T cell changes during pregnancy in multiple sclerosis. Assay used: immunoSEQ multiplex PCR; TCRdb lists only in-frame clones, some missing. The sample lists around 42,000 clones, 80% to 90% occurring once. Specimen: peripheral blood, collected in the first trimester of pregnancy. These receptor sequences come from a female donor in good health, enrolled as a control in a pregnancy study. The CDR3 runs from the conserved cysteine through the conserved F or W. A D gene is named only where the DNA matches it firmly. Some rows mark clone size as missing; the rest say once, few, many or name a class of expanded clone.

D: -
J: TRBJ2-2
size: -
V: TRBV5-4
DNA: TGTGCCAGCAACGTTCTATCCGGGGAGCTGTTTTTT
CDR3: CASNVLSGELFF

D: TRBD2
J: TRBJ2-5
size: -
V: TRBV10-3
DNA: TGTGCCATCAGTGAGAGGACCGGGACTAGCGGGATGAGTCAAGAGACCCAGTACTTC
CDR3: CAISERTGTSGMSQETQYF

D: TRBD1
J: TRBJ1-1
size: -
V: TRBV11-1
DNA: TGTGCCAGCAGCCGGGACAGGCGCCGATGGGGGGAAGCTTTCTTT
CDR3: CASSRDRRRWGEAFF

D: -
J: TRBJ2-4
size: -
V: TRBV5-6
DNA: TGTGCCAGCAGCACAGGGCCGGGACCCCGAGCAAACATTCAGTACTTC
CDR3: CASSTGPGPRANIQYF

D: -
J: TRBJ1-5
size: -
V: TRBV30
DNA: TGTGCCTGGAGTGTGATCCAGGGGCCCCAGCATTTT
CDR3: CAWSVIQGPQHF

D: -
J: TRBJ2-3
size: -
V: TRBV7-6
DNA: TGTGCCAGCAGCTCCGGTGACTCAGCTCTCACAGATACGCAGTATTTT
CDR3: CASSSGDSALTDTQYF

D: TRBD2
J: TRBJ2-2
size: -
V: TRBV7-8
DNA: TGTGCCAGCAGCATTCGAGGGAGCGGGAGGAACACCGGGGAGCTGTTTTTT
CDR3: CASSIRGSGRNTGELFF

D: TRBD2
J: TRBJ2-7
size: -
V: TRBV6-5
DNA: TGTGCCAGCAGATCGAGCGGGACGAGCTCCTACGAGCAGTACTTC
CDR3: CASRSSGTSSYEQYF

D: -
J: TRBJ2-7
size: -
V: TRBV5-8
DNA: TGTGCCAGCAGCCAGGGGGGCTCCTACGAGCAGTACTTC
CDR3: CASSQGGSYEQYF

D: -
J: TRBJ1-2
size: -
V: TRBV4-3
DNA: TGCGCCAGCAGCCAAGAGGTAGGGAGGGTAAACGACTATGGCTACACCTTC
CDR3: CASSQEVGRVNDYGYTF

D: TRBD2
J: TRBJ2-7
size: -
V: TRBV4-3
DNA: TGCGCCAGCAGCCAAGAGGGGACTAGCGGGGGTTACGAGCAGTACTTC
CDR3: CASSQEGTSGGYEQYF

D: TRBD2
J: TRBJ2-1
size: -
V: TRBV6-4
DNA: TGTGCCAGCAGTGACGGGACTAGCAATGAGCAGTTCTTC
CDR3: CASSDGTSNEQFF

D: TRBD2
J: TRBJ2-3
size: -
V: TRBV10-1
DNA: TGCGCCAGCAGTGAGGCGGGAGTCACAGATACGCAGTATTTT
CDR3: CASSEAGVTDTQYF

D: -
J: TRBJ2-2
size: -
V: TRBV18
DNA: TGTGCCAGCTCACCACGAATCCCAGATGGCACCGGGGAGCTGTTTTTT
CDR3: CASSPRIPDGTGELFF

D: TRBD1
J: TRBJ1-3
size: -
V: TRBV10-3
DNA: TGTGCCATCAGTGAGTTCGGCCAGCAGGGGGGAACTGGAAACACCATATATTTT
CDR3: CAISEFGQQGGTGNTIYF

D: -
J: TRBJ1-2
size: -
V: TRBV11-3
DNA: TGTGCCAGCAGCTCACAGGGATATGGCTACACCTTC
CDR3: CASSSQGYGYTF

D: TRBD1
J: TRBJ1-2
size: -
V: TRBV19
DNA: TGTGCCAGTAGTATGTCAGGGGGCATGGATGGCTACACCTTC
CDR3: CASSMSGGMDGYTF

D: TRBD1
J: TRBJ1-2
size: -
V: TRBV6-1
DNA: TGTGCCAGCAGCACAGGGGGCTGGTATGGCTACACCTTC
CDR3: CASSTGGWYGYTF

D: -
J: TRBJ2-1
size: -
V: TRBV4-3
DNA: TGCGCCAGCAGTAGCTCCAATGAGCAGTTCTTC
CDR3: CASSSSNEQFF

D: -
J: TRBJ2-7
size: -
V: TRBV10-1
DNA: TGCGCCAGCAGTGAGGGCCAGGGGTCCTACGAGCAGTACTTC
CDR3: CASSEGQGSYEQYF

D: -
J: TRBJ2-5
size: -
V: TRBV5-6
DNA: TGTGCCAGCAGCTTCGGGGTGGGAGGTATAGAGACCCAGTACTTC
CDR3: CASSFGVGGIETQYF

D: -
J: TRBJ2-5
size: -
V: TRBV5-1
DNA: TGCGCCAGCAGAATGACAGGGAAGGGGGGAGAGACCCAGTACTTC
CDR3: CASRMTGKGGETQYF

D: -
J: TRBJ1-4
size: -
V: TRBV6-1
DNA: TGTGCCAGCAGTGAAGTTTGGCCTGGAGGTGCAACTAATGAAAAACTGTTTTTT
CDR3: CASSEVWPGGATNEKLFF

D: TRBD1
J: TRBJ1-1
size: -
V: TRBV18
DNA: TGTGCCAGCTCACCCATTGGGACAGGCTCGAACACTGAAGCTTTCTTT
CDR3: CASSPIGTGSNTEAFF

D: -
J: TRBJ1-5
size: -
V: TRBV4-2
DNA: TGTGCCAGCAGCCAAGATAGGACTCGGGGAAATAATCAGCCCCAGCATTTT
CDR3: CASSQDRTRGNNQPQHF

D: TRBD1
J: TRBJ1-3
size: -
V: TRBV6-5
DNA: TGTGCCAGCAGGTGGACAGGGGCAGAAAACACCATATATTTT
CDR3: CASRWTGAENTIYF

D: -
J: TRBJ2-1
size: once
V: TRBV27
DNA: TGTGCCAGCAGTTTATGGGTGGAAACGGGTGAGCAGTTCTTC
CDR3: CASSLWVETGEQFF

D: TRBD2
J: TRBJ2-3
size: -
V: TRBV28
DNA: TGTGCCAGCAGTTGGAATCTAGCGGGAGGGCCGGCAGATACGCAGTATTTT
CDR3: CASSWNLAGGPADTQYF

D: TRBD1
J: TRBJ2-1
size: -
V: TRBV19
DNA: TGTGCCAGTAGTGAGAGGGACAGGGGTTCAGATGAGCAGTTCTTC
CDR3: CASSERDRGSDEQFF

D: TRBD2
J: TRBJ2-3
size: -
V: TRBV7-8
DNA: TGTGCCAGCAGCTTTCGCGGGGGTACAGATACGCAGTATTTT
CDR3: CASSFRGGTDTQYF

D: -
J: TRBJ1-1
size: few
V: TRBV6-5
DNA: TGTGCCAGTCGGAGGGGGGGTGAAACTGAAGCTTTCTTT
CDR3: CASRRGGETEAFF